This T cell receptor beta chain was identified in a study of shared clonotypes between healthy human individuals. Whole-study results and caveats: Sequencing depth was expected to affect clonotype sharing among donors. Rarefaction curves obtained for sorted subsets showed sequencing incomplete despite large depth. Clonotypes that were shared across a few donors made up roughly 5% of naive CD4 clonotypes.

Comment on this clone: Its matching antigen is unknown.

In the source study's methods: ImmunoSEQ output lacked quality scores and full-length reads, limiting matched filtering. Profiling relied on immunoSEQ multiplex PCR, and the TCRdb table lists in-frame clones only, not all of them. Clone size and V and J calls were adopted from that table, with D and trimming inferred from the DNA. Altogether some 1.1 million clones are present, roughly 77% being singletons, with the ten largest covering about 0.89%. The TCR sequence derives from a man in his late teens or twenties in good health. Some clones in this sample may be carry-over from other donors' samples. Sequenced sample: memory CD4+ T cells from PBMCs. Subset noted: CD45RA-negative fraction.

CDR3 residues: CASSVVGEGPEAFF. CDR3 nucleotide sequence: TGTGCCAGCAGCGTAGTCGGGGAGGGCCCTGAAGCTTTCTTT. The rearrangement links TRBV9 to TRBJ1-1, with D unclear. The germline CDR1 and CDR2 sequences are SGDLS and YYNGEE. This CDR3 spans 14 amino acids. Trimming pared 0 bases from V and 6 bases from J, leaving 12 bases between.